A selection of T cell receptor beta chains follows, all from one sample in a study of T cells after yellow fever vaccination. TCRdb itself ran the 5' RACE reads through MiXCR, one entry per CDR3 protein. Of hundreds of thousands of distinct CDR3 sequences in the sample, approximately 15% were seen once. The material sequenced was PBMCs, taken on the day of the yellow fever booster vaccination. These receptors all stem from a man aged 25-40 years who received the YFV17D yellow fever vaccine. Both conserved end residues are part of each CDR3. D genes are given only for firm matches. Clone size appears in some rows only: once, few, many, or a class for an expanded clone.

d_call: NA; clone_size: NA; v_call: TRBV20-1; j_call: TRBJ1-1; cdr3_nt: TGCAGTGCTAGAGATCGAAGTGGCACTGAAGCTTTCTTT; cdr3_aa: CSARDRSGTEAFF
d_call: NA; clone_size: NA; v_call: TRBV12-3/TRBV12-4; j_call: TRBJ2-7; cdr3_nt: TGTGCCAGCAGTTTACACAAATCCTACGAGCAGTACTTC; cdr3_aa: CASSLHKSYEQYF
d_call: NA; clone_size: NA; v_call: TRBV28; j_call: TRBJ2-1; cdr3_nt: TGTGCCAGCAGTGGGCTATGGGCGGAAGGGTACAATGAGCAGTTCTTC; cdr3_aa: CASSGLWAEGYNEQFF
d_call: NA; clone_size: few; v_call: TRBV24-1; j_call: TRBJ2-1; cdr3_nt: TGTGCCACCAGTGATCCGGGAAAGGCTGAGCAGTTCTTC; cdr3_aa: CATSDPGKAEQFF
d_call: TRBD1; clone_size: many; v_call: TRBV7-2; j_call: TRBJ2-5; cdr3_nt: TGTGCCAGCAGCATCGACAGGGGGCGAAAAGAGACCCAGTACTTC; cdr3_aa: CASSIDRGRKETQYF
d_call: TRBD2; clone_size: few; v_call: TRBV20-1; j_call: TRBJ2-1; cdr3_nt: TGCAGTGCTCCCACGGGACTAGCGGGAGGGAACTACAATGAGCAGTTCTTC; cdr3_aa: CSAPTGLAGGNYNEQFF
d_call: NA; clone_size: NA; v_call: TRBV5-1; j_call: TRBJ1-1; cdr3_nt: TGCGCCAGCAGCTCCGGCGTAGGCAGGGGCACTGAAGCTTTCTTT; cdr3_aa: CASSSGVGRGTEAFF
d_call: NA; clone_size: few; v_call: TRBV12-3/TRBV12-4; j_call: TRBJ1-6; cdr3_nt: TGTGCCAGCAGCCCTCCGACAGCCTATAATTCACCCCTCCACTTT; cdr3_aa: CASSPPTAYNSPLHF
d_call: NA; clone_size: many; v_call: TRBV29-1; j_call: TRBJ2-3; cdr3_nt: TGCAGTGCTGGGGGGGATACGCAGTATTTT; cdr3_aa: CSAGGDTQYF
d_call: TRBD1; clone_size: few; v_call: TRBV20-1; j_call: TRBJ1-2; cdr3_nt: TGCAGTGCAACCGGGACAGGGTATGGCTACACCTTC; cdr3_aa: CSATGTGYGYTF
d_call: TRBD2; clone_size: NA; v_call: TRBV7-2; j_call: TRBJ2-2; cdr3_nt: TGTGCCAGCAGCCTAAAAACTAGCGGGAGATTTAACGGGGAGCTGTTTTTT; cdr3_aa: CASSLKTSGRFNGELFF
d_call: NA; clone_size: NA; v_call: TRBV6-5; j_call: TRBJ2-2; cdr3_nt: TGTGCCAGCAGTTACCAGCTAAGGGACACCGGGGAGCTGTTTTTT; cdr3_aa: CASSYQLRDTGELFF
d_call: TRBD2; clone_size: NA; v_call: TRBV20-1; j_call: TRBJ2-7; cdr3_nt: TGCAGTGCAAGCCCAGCGGGACGATCCTACGAGCAGTACTTC; cdr3_aa: CSASPAGRSYEQYF
d_call: TRBD1; clone_size: few; v_call: TRBV27; j_call: TRBJ2-7; cdr3_nt: TGTGCCAGCAGTAAAACGGGACAGGGGGATCGGGCCTACGAGCAGTACTTC; cdr3_aa: CASSKTGQGDRAYEQYF
d_call: TRBD1; clone_size: NA; v_call: TRBV20-1; j_call: TRBJ1-2; cdr3_nt: TGCAGTGTCCAGACAGGGGGTCTTGGCTACACCTTC; cdr3_aa: CSVQTGGLGYTF
d_call: TRBD2; clone_size: few; v_call: TRBV11-2; j_call: TRBJ2-1; cdr3_nt: TGTGCCAGCAGCTTCCGTCCGGGACTAGCGGGAGTTAGAGGTGAGCAGTTCTTC; cdr3_aa: CASSFRPGLAGVRGEQFF
d_call: TRBD1; clone_size: NA; v_call: TRBV7-2; j_call: TRBJ1-5; cdr3_nt: TGTGCCAGCAGCTCCACGGGACAGGTCAATCAGCCCCAGCATTTT; cdr3_aa: CASSSTGQVNQPQHF
d_call: NA; clone_size: NA; v_call: TRBV12-5; j_call: TRBJ2-5; cdr3_nt: TGTGCTTGCGCCCCCGGCCAAGAGACCCAGTACTTC; cdr3_aa: CACAPGQETQYF
d_call: NA; clone_size: NA; v_call: TRBV3-1; j_call: TRBJ2-5; cdr3_nt: TGTGCCAGCAGCCAGACAGAATACCAAGAGACCCAGTACTTC; cdr3_aa: CASSQTEYQETQYF
d_call: NA; clone_size: NA; v_call: TRBV12-3/TRBV12-4; j_call: TRBJ1-1; cdr3_nt: TGTGCCAGCAGTCGTCAGAGGATCGCGGTGAACACTGAAGCTTTCTTT; cdr3_aa: CASSRQRIAVNTEAFF
d_call: NA; clone_size: NA; v_call: TRBV7-9; j_call: TRBJ2-5; cdr3_nt: TGTGCCAGCAGCTTCGAGGGTTCCGAGACCCAGTACTTC; cdr3_aa: CASSFEGSETQYF
d_call: NA; clone_size: NA; v_call: TRBV6-2/TRBV6-3; j_call: TRBJ2-7; cdr3_nt: TGTGCCAGCAGTTGGATTATGAGATGGAGCTCCTACGAGCAGTACTTC; cdr3_aa: CASSWIMRWSSYEQYF
d_call: TRBD2; clone_size: few; v_call: TRBV12-3/TRBV12-4; j_call: TRBJ2-7; cdr3_nt: TGTGCCAGCAGTCCTCTAGCGGGACGGTCGGGGGAGCAGTACTTC; cdr3_aa: CASSPLAGRSGEQYF
d_call: TRBD2; clone_size: NA; v_call: TRBV6-1; j_call: TRBJ2-7; cdr3_nt: TGTGCCAGCAGAGCCGGGACTAGCTACGAGCAGTACTTC; cdr3_aa: CASRAGTSYEQYF
d_call: NA; clone_size: NA; v_call: TRBV11-2; j_call: TRBJ2-3; cdr3_nt: TGTGCCACCAGAACCTCTTTGGGGGCGCGGGTCACAGATACGCAGTATTTT; cdr3_aa: CATRTSLGARVTDTQYF
d_call: NA; clone_size: NA; v_call: TRBV6-2/TRBV6-3; j_call: TRBJ2-7; cdr3_nt: TGTGCCAGCAGCACGGGGTCGGCGGGTAACTACGAGCAGTACTTC; cdr3_aa: CASSTGSAGNYEQYF
d_call: NA; clone_size: NA; v_call: TRBV2; j_call: TRBJ1-1; cdr3_nt: TGTGCCAGCAGTGCGCCTGAAGCTTTCTTT; cdr3_aa: CASSAPEAFF
d_call: NA; clone_size: NA; v_call: TRBV5-1; j_call: TRBJ1-1; cdr3_nt: TGCGCCAGCAGCTTGGGGGCGGGTGGTGGCACTGAAGCTTTCTTT; cdr3_aa: CASSLGAGGGTEAFF
d_call: TRBD2; clone_size: NA; v_call: TRBV5-1; j_call: TRBJ2-2; cdr3_nt: TGCGCCAGCAGCTTCTCAGCGGGAGAAACCGGGGAGCTGTTTTTT; cdr3_aa: CASSFSAGETGELFF